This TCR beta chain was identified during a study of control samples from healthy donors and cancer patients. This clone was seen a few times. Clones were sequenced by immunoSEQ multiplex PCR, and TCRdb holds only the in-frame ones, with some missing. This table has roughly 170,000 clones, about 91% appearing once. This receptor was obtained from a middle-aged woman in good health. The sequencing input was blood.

The DNA of the CDR3 is TGTGCCAGCAGCTCAGCGGGGGCCCCTCTCGGGGAGCTGTTTTTT. Translated, it gives CASSSAGAPLGELFF. The rearrangement links TRBV5-4 to TRBJ2-2, with 8 bases identical to TRBD2. The CDR3 sequence is 15 residues long. V shed 3 bases, J shed 7 bases, and the junction held 8 bases outside the gene matches. The V gene's germline CDR1 is SGHNT and CDR2 YYREEE (reference sequence).